Reported below is one T cell receptor (beta chain). These data come from a study of technical replicates of blood from several donors. Only in-frame clones appear in the TCRdb table, and some are missing; sequencing was by immunoSEQ multiplex PCR. The sample has about 60,000 clones; about 87% are singletons. Germline CDR1 reads GTSNPN; CDR2 reads SVGIG (reference sequence). This CDR3 has 16 amino acids. V lost 5 bases to trimming and J lost 2 bases; unmatched junction nucleotides: 9. This rearrangement joins TRBV30 to TRBJ2-3; 11 bases are a match to TRBD2. The material sequenced was PBMCs. The TCR sequence derives from a human donor in good health. Some clones in this sample may be carry-over from other donors' samples. In DNA form, the CDR3 reads TGTGCCTGGGGATCCGGGACTAGCGGACTCACAGATACGCAGTATTTT. It encodes CAWGSGTSGLTDTQYF.